This TCR beta chain was retrieved from a study of T cell changes during pregnancy in multiple sclerosis. The repertoire was sequenced with immunoSEQ multiplex PCR; TCRdb's copy has only in-frame clones and lacks some. The sample has around 80,000 clones, approximately 92% seen once. Per the germline V gene, CDR1 is SGHTA and CDR2 is FQGNSA. Trimming cost V 2 bases and J 3 bases; bases outside gene matches: 13. The CDR3 is made up of 17 amino acids. The receptor was isolated from a female donor with multiple sclerosis, enrolled in a pregnancy study. The chain employs TRBV7-2 and TRBJ2-7; the match to TRBD2 covers 7 bases. The source was peripheral blood, collected before pregnancy. DNA for the CDR3: TGTGCCAGCAGCTTATGGATGGGGCGGGAGAGGGACTACGAGCAGTACTTC. Its protein product is CASSLWMGRERDYEQYF.